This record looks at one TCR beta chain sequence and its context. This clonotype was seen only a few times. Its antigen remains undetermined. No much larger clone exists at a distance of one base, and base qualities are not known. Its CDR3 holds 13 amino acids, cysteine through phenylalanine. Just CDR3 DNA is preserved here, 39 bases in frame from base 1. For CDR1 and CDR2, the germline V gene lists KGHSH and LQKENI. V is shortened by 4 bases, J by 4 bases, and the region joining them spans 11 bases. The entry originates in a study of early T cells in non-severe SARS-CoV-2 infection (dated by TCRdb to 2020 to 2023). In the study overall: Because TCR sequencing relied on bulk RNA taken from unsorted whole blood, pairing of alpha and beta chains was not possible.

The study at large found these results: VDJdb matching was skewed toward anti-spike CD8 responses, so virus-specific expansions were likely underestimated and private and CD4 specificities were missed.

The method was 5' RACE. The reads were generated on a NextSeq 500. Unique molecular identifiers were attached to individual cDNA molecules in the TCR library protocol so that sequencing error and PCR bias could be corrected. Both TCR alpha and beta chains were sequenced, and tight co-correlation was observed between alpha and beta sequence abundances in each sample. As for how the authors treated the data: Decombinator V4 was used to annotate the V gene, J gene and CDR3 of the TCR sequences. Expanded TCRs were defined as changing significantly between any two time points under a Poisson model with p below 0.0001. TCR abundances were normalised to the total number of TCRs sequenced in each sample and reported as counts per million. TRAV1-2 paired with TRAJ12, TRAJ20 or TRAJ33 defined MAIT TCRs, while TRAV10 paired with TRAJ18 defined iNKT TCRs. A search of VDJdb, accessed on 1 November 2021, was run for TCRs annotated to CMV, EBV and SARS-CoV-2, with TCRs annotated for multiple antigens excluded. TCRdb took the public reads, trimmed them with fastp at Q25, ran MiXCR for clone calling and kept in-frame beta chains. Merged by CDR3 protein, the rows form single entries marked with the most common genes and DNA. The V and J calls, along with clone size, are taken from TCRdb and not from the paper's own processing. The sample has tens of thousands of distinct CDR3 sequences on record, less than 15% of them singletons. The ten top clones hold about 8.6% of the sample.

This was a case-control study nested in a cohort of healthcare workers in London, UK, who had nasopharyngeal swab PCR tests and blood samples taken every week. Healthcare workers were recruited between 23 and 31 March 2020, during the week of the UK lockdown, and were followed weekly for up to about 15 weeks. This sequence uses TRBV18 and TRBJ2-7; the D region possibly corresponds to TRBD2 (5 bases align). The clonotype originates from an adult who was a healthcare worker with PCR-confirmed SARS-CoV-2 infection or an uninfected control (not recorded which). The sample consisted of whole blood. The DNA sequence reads TGTGCCAGCTCACAAAAAGGAGGATACGAGCAGTACTTC. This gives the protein CASSQKGGYEQYF.